Sequencing of this T cell receptor beta chain was carried out in a study of early T cells in non-severe SARS-CoV-2 infection. This clonotype occurred many times. Tagging with unique molecular identifiers was applied to individual cDNA molecules. One entry per CDR3 protein, called by TCRdb with MiXCR from the 5' RACE reads. Of around 98,000 distinct CDR3 sequences detected, roughly 9.6% appear once; the ten largest clones hold 4.5% to 5.5%. V lost 1 base and J lost 2, with 18 bases in between. The CDR3 consists of 17 residues. Germline values: CDR1 SGHVS, CDR2 FQNEAQ. The sequence was collected from an adult who was a healthcare worker with PCR-confirmed SARS-CoV-2 infection or an uninfected control (not recorded which). Source material: whole blood. The rearrangement joins TRBV7-8 to TRBJ2-7, with D possibly being TRBD1 (6 bases). This CDR3 is CASSLGRPGVQTYEQYF. Written as DNA, the CDR3 is TGTGCCAGCAGCTTAGGACGGCCAGGGGTGCAAACCTACGAGCAGTACTTC.